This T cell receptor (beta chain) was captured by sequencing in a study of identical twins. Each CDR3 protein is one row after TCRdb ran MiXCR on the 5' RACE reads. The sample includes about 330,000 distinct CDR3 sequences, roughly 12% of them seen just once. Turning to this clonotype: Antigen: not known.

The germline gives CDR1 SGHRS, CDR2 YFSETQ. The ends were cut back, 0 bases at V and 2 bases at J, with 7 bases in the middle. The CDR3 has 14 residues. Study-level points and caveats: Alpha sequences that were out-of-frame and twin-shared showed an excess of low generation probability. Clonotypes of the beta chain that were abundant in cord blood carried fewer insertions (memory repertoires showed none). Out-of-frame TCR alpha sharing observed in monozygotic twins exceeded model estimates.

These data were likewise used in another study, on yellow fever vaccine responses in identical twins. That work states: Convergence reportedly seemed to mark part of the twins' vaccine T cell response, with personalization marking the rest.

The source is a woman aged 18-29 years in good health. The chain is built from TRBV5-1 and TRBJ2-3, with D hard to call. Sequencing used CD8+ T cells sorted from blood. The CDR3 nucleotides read TGCGCCAGCAGCTTGGCTGTCAACACAGATACGCAGTATTTT. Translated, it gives CASSLAVNTDTQYF.